This T cell receptor beta chain was captured by sequencing in a study of blood T cells in healthy people across ages (dated by TCRdb to about 2015). Looking at the study overall: In model experiments, roughly one uniquely barcoded TCR beta cDNA molecule per two T cells was captured by template switching. The study measured age-related changes in TCR beta repertoire diversity using deep sequencing normalized with unique cDNA molecular identifiers. Donors were grouped into four age groups: young (average roughly 15 years), middle-aged (less than 40), aged (approximately 67) and long-lived (approximately 82). To avoid experimental bias, donors of different ages were spread randomly across the sequencing lanes. The study analyzed two additional independent replicas of 1 million unique cDNA reads from the same blood draw for two donors, one aged 18 to 30 and one aged 80 or older.

General findings and caveats noted by the study authors: A strong correlation was found between observed TCR beta diversity and the percentage of naive T cells measured by flow cytometry. Total diversity estimates from one million sequenced T cells were considered lower bounds and underestimates. As age increased, observed TCR beta diversity per million T cells dropped in a roughly linear way, and a significant reduction was already evident by age roughly 40. Because profiling used bulk unsorted PBMCs, naive and antigen-experienced compartments could not be compared conclusively. Because the CMV infection status of the donors was unknown, age-related changes in expanded clonotypes may potentially have been confounded. The long-lived group showed more naive CD4+ T cells, fewer expanded clones and increased TCR diversity than the aged group, suggesting age selection.

CDR1 and CDR2 (SGDLS, YYNGEE) derive from the germline V gene. The CDR3 spans 14 residues, from the cysteine through the phenylalanine. Just CDR3 DNA is preserved here, 42 bases in frame from base 1. The method was 5' RACE. A second PCR of about 7 to 12 cycles was performed with a sample-barcoded 5' primer and a J-beta primer mix. A unique molecular identifier was introduced onto each TCR beta cDNA molecule by a template-switch 5' adaptor carrying 12 random nucleotides. Each sample yielded at least 2.5 million CDR3-containing paired-end reads. The Mint cDNA synthesis kit, primed by a TRBC-specific oligonucleotide, was used to synthesize first-strand cDNA from all RNA. All cDNA was treated with uracil-DNA glycosylase and then went through a first 18-cycle PCR with the universal primers M1SS and BC2_uni_R. Processing in the source paper ran as follows. For normalization, 1 million high-quality reads, each with a distinct molecular identifier, were randomly selected from each sample. Instead of being binned into consensus sequences, reads with shared molecular identifiers were discarded. MiTCR, set to a Q25 quality threshold and the strictest error-elimination algorithm, was used for CDR3 identification, clonotype clustering and error correction. A nonparametric unseen species model using Euler transformation provided a lower-bound estimate of total TCR beta diversity. TCRdb reprocessing: public reads trimmed at Q25 with fastp, clones called with MiXCR, in-frame beta chains kept. Entries are consolidated by CDR3 protein sequence, retaining the most common genes and DNA. The V and J calls and clone size come from TCRdb's table, not from the authors' own analysis. The sample includes 1.8 million or so distinct CDR3 sequences, with approximately 40% observed a single time. 20% to 25% of the sample lies in the top ten.

Regarding this clonotype: Its antigen is still unknown. One end of the junction does not line up with germline, which may come from a read error.

The 39 donors, aged about 6 to 95 years, were systemically healthy Caucasian individuals from Russia. Approximately 9.3 milliliters of peripheral blood were collected from each donor into EDTA-treated Vacutainer tubes. PBMCs were isolated by Ficoll-Paque density-gradient centrifugation, with at least 6 million obtained per sample. Trizol reagent was used to extract total RNA from the PBMCs, yielding at least 6 micrograms per sample. Naive CD45RAhigh/CD27high T cell percentages were measured by flow cytometry on a PBMC aliquot from every donor. This TCR was recovered from a human donor in good health. The chain is made from TRBV9 and TRBJ2-7; a confident D gene designation cannot be given. Sequenced sample: blood. The CDR3 sequence is CTSSVDPRTYEQYF. The bases are TGTACCAGCAGCGTAGACCCCCGAACCTACGAGCAGTACTTC.